Shown below are 11 T cell receptor beta chains from a single sample sequenced in a study of blood T cell repertoires in COVID-19. The protocol was immunoSEQ multiplex PCR, while the TCRdb copy is restricted to in-frame clones and leaves out a portion. Of approximately 270,000 clones in the sample, about 91% were seen once. The sequenced material came from PBMCs or T cells enriched from blood (not recorded which). The receptors shown here come from a man aged 35 to 55 who had been exposed to COVID-19.

The chain uses TRBV19 and TRBJ1-2, with D perhaps TRBD1 (5 bases). V gave up 5 bases and J gave up 3 bases, with 10 bases separating them. Germline values: CDR1 LNHDA, CDR2 SQIVND (reference sequence). This CDR3 is 13 amino acids long. The CDR3 sequence is CASSPGGHYGYTF. CDR3 nucleotide sequence: TGTGCCAGTAGTCCCGGGGGTCACTATGGCTACACCTTC.

On this clone: Other nucleotide sequences from this sample produce the same CDR3. The V gene is TRBV9, the J gene TRBJ2-7; TRBD1 aligns across 8 bases. V trimming: 2 bases; J trimming: 1 base; junction bases outside the gene matches: 2. The germline CDR1 and CDR2 sequences are SGDLS and YYNGEE. The CDR3 runs to 14 residues. CDR3 sequence: CASSVTGGSYEQYF. The CDR3 DNA is TGTGCCAGCAGCGTCACAGGGGGTTCCTACGAGCAGTACTTC.

The chain combines TRBV28 with TRBJ1-1; D is possibly TRBD1 (5 bases). The germline V and J ends were trimmed by 5 bases and 0 bases, with 10 bases remaining between them. The CDR3 length is 14 residues. CDR1 and CDR2 from the germline V gene are MDHEN and SYDVKM. The CDR3 region has the DNA TGTGCCAGCAGTCTCGACAGCCTGAACACTGAAGCTTTCTTT. As protein: CASSLDSLNTEAFF.

The chain joins TRBV10-1 to TRBJ1-2, with 9 bases lining up with TRBD1. V lost 4 bases and J lost 0; bases outside the gene matches: 18. The CDR3 extends over 20 amino acids. In germline, CDR1 is WNHNN, CDR2 SYGVQD (reference sequence). CDR3 region: CASSVTDRGHSPRSNYGYTF. CDR3 in DNA: TGCGCCAGCAGTGTAACGGACAGGGGCCACTCACCTCGCTCTAACTATGGCTACACCTTC.

V and J are TRBV6-4 and TRBJ2-1; 7 bases agree with TRBD2. In germline, CDR1 is MRHNA, CDR2 SNTAGT. V dropped 3 bases and J dropped 4; count of bases not matched to a gene: 6. The CDR3 has 15 amino acids. CDR3 DNA sequence: TGTGCCAGCAGTGAGAAAGGGGAGGGGTACAATGAGCAGTTCTTC. The encoded protein is CASSEKGEGYNEQFF.

This rearrangement joins TRBV5-5 to TRBJ1-5; TRBD1 is a possible D gene (6 bases). CDR1 and CDR2 from the germline V gene are SGHKS and YYEKEE (reference sequence). V lost 0 bases to trimming and J lost 1 base, with 11 bases between them. The CDR3 is made up of 16 amino acids. CDR3 coding DNA: TGTGCCAGCAGCTTGGTGGGGGCGCAAAGCAATCAGCCCCAGCATTTT. Translation gives CASSLVGAQSNQPQHF.

The chain employs TRBV28 and TRBJ2-7; 10 bases fit TRBD1. Trimming at V came to 2 bases and at J to 7 bases, leaving 8 bases not matched to a gene. The CDR3 contains 15 residues. CDR1 and CDR2 from the germline V gene are MDHEN and SYDVKM. CDR3 protein: CASSLTDRGSEEQYF. The CDR3 coding sequence is TGTGCCAGCAGTTTAACGGACAGGGGGAGCGAGGAGCAGTACTTC.

This clone has a handful of counts. CDR3 residues: CAWSVIGGETQYF. Written as DNA, the CDR3 is TGTGCCTGGAGTGTAATTGGGGGGGAGACCCAGTACTTC. The chain employs TRBV30 and TRBJ2-5, with D possibly TRBD2 on 6 matching bases. CDR1 and CDR2 from the germline V gene are GTSNPN and SVGIG (reference sequence). With 0 bases removed from V and 5 bases from J, the gap between germline ends came to 10 bases. CDR3 length: 13 residues.

The chain recombines TRBV19 with TRBJ1-4, with D perhaps matching TRBD1 (6 bases). V gave up 6 bases and J gave up 10 bases, with 21 bases separating them. The CDR3 loop spans 15 amino acids. The germline gives CDR1 LNHDA, CDR2 SQIVND (reference sequence). The CDR3 sequence: CASRGISTRGGKLFF. The DNA of the CDR3 is TGTGCCAGTAGAGGAATCTCAACCCGAGGGGGAAAACTGTTTTTT.

The chain links TRBV11-1 to TRBJ2-7, with 8 positions matching TRBD2. This CDR3 comprises 16 residues. CDR1 is SGHAT and CDR2 is FQDESV in the germline V gene (reference sequence). V lost 3 bases and J lost 2; bases outside the gene matches: 9. DNA for the CDR3: TGTGCCAGCAGCTTTGGCAGCGGGGGTACCCCCTACGAGCAGTACTTC. This gives the protein CASSFGSGGTPYEQYF.

The chain uses TRBV5-1 and TRBJ2-1; TRBD2 agrees at 11 bases. The CDR3 covers 16 residues. With 3 bases clipped from V and 4 bases from J, the junction kept 6 bases outside the gene matches. Germline V gives CDR1 SGHRS, CDR2 YFSETQ. CDR3 protein: CASSSPTSGSYNEQFF. The CDR3 DNA follows: TGCGCCAGCAGCTCCCCCACTAGCGGGAGTTACAATGAGCAGTTCTTC.